The 2 T cell receptor beta chains in this list originate from one sample, sequenced in a study of cytomegalovirus exposure and HLA in healthy donors. Primers for the PCR totalled 60 Vbeta and 13 Jbeta. Sequenced by immunoSEQ multiplex PCR; TCRdb stores in-frame clones only, minus some. The repertoire has around 54,000 clones, around 80% of them found once; the top ten carry 7% to 10%. Sequenced input: PBMCs. The source is a man aged 25 to 40 in good health and CMV-seropositive.

This clone has a single count. This chain connects TRBV20-1 to TRBJ2-3; 9 bases are shared with TRBD2. Per the germline V gene, CDR1 is DFQATT and CDR2 is SNEGSKA (reference sequence). The CDR3 runs to 11 residues. The CDR3 is CSPAGGDTQYF. In nucleotides, the CDR3 is TGCAGCCCAGCGGGGGGAGATACGCAGTATTTT.

This sequence joins TRBV6-5 and TRBJ2-1; 8 bases map to TRBD2. The V segment lost 4 bases and the J segment 4 bases; nucleotides outside the gene matches: 3. This CDR3 region has 14 residues. Germline loops: CDR1 MNHEY, CDR2 SVGAGI. CDR3 in amino acids: CASSLLAAYNEQFF. Here the CDR3 DNA reads TGTGCCAGCAGTTTACTAGCGGCATACAATGAGCAGTTCTTC.